The 32 T cell receptor beta chains reported below all come from one sample, sequenced in a study of blood T cell repertoires in COVID-19. Repertoires were generated with immunoSEQ multiplex PCR, while TCRdb's copy carries only in-frame clones and drops some. This table has 150,000 to 200,000 clones, 70% to 80% appearing once. Sequenced: peripheral blood. Source of these receptors: a woman aged 40 to 55 with COVID-19, enrolled during active disease.

CDR3 coding DNA: TGTGCCTGGGGGGGGCCCAAATCCAGCTACGAGCAGTACTTC. Translated: CAWGGPKSSYEQYF. The chain is built from TRBV30 and TRBJ2-7, with D perhaps matching TRBD1 or TRBD2 (6 bases each). The CDR3 consists of 14 residues. Germline V gives CDR1 GTSNPN, CDR2 SVGIG (reference sequence). Trimming shortened V by 5 bases and J by 3 bases, and 17 bases separated the two germline ends.

The genes are TRBV23-1 and TRBJ1-5, with 8 bases aligning to TRBD1. TRBV23-1 is treated as an ORF (open reading frame) with a function not yet certain. The CDR3 extends over 19 amino acids. V lost 0 bases, J lost 1 base, and 11 bases stayed unmatched. CDR3 amino acids: CASSQSWQGARVSNQPQHF. The CDR3 nucleotides read TGCGCCAGCAGTCAATCTTGGCAGGGGGCTCGGGTGAGCAATCAGCCCCAGCATTTT.

This clone was observed a few times. This sequence joins TRBV6-5 and TRBJ1-6; no firm D call. The CDR3 is 13 residues long. V lost 9 bases to trimming and J lost 6 bases, with 12 bases between them. Germline-derived CDR1 and CDR2 are MNHEY and SVGAGI. CDR3 bases: TGTGCCAGTTCTTCAGAGGTTAATTCACCCCTCCACTTT. Encoded protein: CASSSEVNSPLHF.

This chain uses TRBV9 with TRBJ2-3, with 10 bases lining up with TRBD2. The CDR3 has 18 amino acids. After removal of 0 bases from V and 2 bases from J, the junction contained 9 bases not matched to a gene. CDR1 is SGDLS, CDR2 YYNGEE, per germline. CDR3 region: CASSVAAHGLAVTDTQYF. As DNA, the CDR3 is TGTGCCAGCAGCGTAGCCGCTCACGGACTAGCGGTCACAGATACGCAGTATTTT.

J is TRBJ1-2 and V is TRBV5-1, with TRBD1 matching 9 bases. The CDR3 extends over 13 amino acids. Trimming at V came to 4 bases and at J to 10 bases, leaving 8 bases not matched to a gene. Germline V gene lookup returns CDR1 SGHRS and CDR2 YFSETQ. The CDR3 reads CASSPEGQGPYTF. The CDR3 DNA sequence: TGCGCCAGCAGCCCGGAGGGACAGGGACCCTACACCTTC.

The chain joins TRBV30 to TRBJ1-2; 7 bases are shared with TRBD1. The CDR3 sequence is 13 residues long. Germline V gene sequence: CDR1 GTSNPN, CDR2 SVGIG (reference sequence). The junction had 7 bases not matched to a gene; V was cut back by 2 bases and J by 7 bases. The CDR3 bases are TGTGCCTGGAGTTACAGGGGTGGTTTTGGCTACACCTTC. It specifies CAWSYRGGFGYTF.

The CDR3 bases are TGTGCCAGCAGCTTGGGGACTAGCGGGAGGAACACCGGGGAGCTGTTTTTT. Its translation: CASSLGTSGRNTGELFF. The rearrangement uses TRBV5-4 and TRBJ2-2; the match to TRBD2 covers 13 bases. The germline V gene encodes CDR1 SGHNT and CDR2 YYREEE (reference sequence). The CDR3 sequence is 17 residues long. The junction had 0 bases not matched to a gene; V was cut back by 0 bases and J by 1 base.

This clone has just a few counts. DNA for the CDR3: TGTGCCAGCATAGCCGCATTAAACAGGGGGCCCTACGAGCAGTACTTC. Translated: CASIAALNRGPYEQYF. The chain carries TRBV5-5 and TRBJ2-7; 9 bases map to TRBD1. V was pared by 6 bases and J by 2 bases, with 12 bases of the junction left unmatched. The CDR3 contains 16 residues. From germline, CDR1 is SGHKS and CDR2 YYEKEE (reference sequence). The whole variable domain, filled in from reference TRBV5-5 and TRBJ2-7, reads DAGVTQSPTHLIKTRGQQVTLRCSPISGHKSVSWYQQVLGQGPQFIFQYYEKEERGRGNFPDRFSARQFPNYSSELNVNALLLGDSALYLCASIAALNRGPYEQYFGPGTRLTVT.

The V and J genes are TRBV5-1 and TRBJ1-2, with 9 bases that match TRBD1. Germline CDR1 and CDR2: SGHRS and YFSETQ. The CDR3 sequence is 15 residues long. V was pared by 0 bases and J by 3 bases, with 3 bases of the junction left unmatched. CDR3 DNA: TGCGCCAGCAGCTTGGCCACAGGGGGCGACTATGGCTACACCTTC. It is translated as CASSLATGGDYGYTF.

The V call is TRBV10-3, the J call TRBJ2-3, with D unresolved. From germline, CDR1 is ENHRY and CDR2 SYGVKD. Between the trimmed V and J ends, which lost 5 bases and 5 bases, there was a span of 8 bases. The CDR3 is 12 amino acids. This CDR3 reads CAISYRVDTQYF. CDR3 nucleotide sequence: TGTGCCATCAGTTATCGGGTAGATACGCAGTATTTT.

J is TRBJ1-5 and V is TRBV2, with D tentatively TRBD1 (6 bases). The CDR3 totals 14 residues. The germline V and J ends were trimmed by 6 bases and 4 bases, with 13 bases remaining between them. Looked up from germline, CDR1 is SNHLY and CDR2 is FYNNEI. CDR3 bases: TGTGCCAGCAGGACAGGATCCACTAATCAGCCCCAGCATTTT. It yields the protein CASRTGSTNQPQHF.

The rearrangement links TRBV18 to TRBJ2-7; 8 bases fit TRBD1. The CDR3 has 14 amino acids. Looked up from germline, CDR1 is KGHSH and CDR2 is LQKENI. J gave up 3 bases and V 4 bases, and 5 bases lay outside the gene matches. Here the CDR3 reads CASSRTGSYYEQYF. The CDR3 DNA sequence: TGTGCCAGCTCACGGACAGGGAGTTACTACGAGCAGTACTTC.

There are a few counts of this clone. The rearrangement links TRBV30 to TRBJ1-2, with D uncertain. The V gene's germline CDR1 is GTSNPN and CDR2 SVGIG (reference sequence). Trimming removed 0 bases from V and 4 bases from J, with 9 bases in between. CDR3 length: 13 residues. The CDR3 loop reads CAWSVQQIYGYTF. The CDR3 nucleotides are TGTGCCTGGAGTGTACAACAGATCTATGGCTACACCTTC.

This chain connects TRBV18 to TRBJ1-1; TRBD1 agrees at 8 bases. The CDR3 loop spans 14 amino acids. Germline CDR1 reads KGHSH; CDR2 reads LQKENI. Trimming removed 6 bases from V and 7 bases from J; junction bases left unmatched: 10. The DNA for the CDR3 is TGTGCCAGCTCCTTCCGGGACAGGACCGATGAAGCTTTCTTT. This gives the protein CASSFRDRTDEAFF.

The J gene is TRBJ2-3, the V gene TRBV7-9; the D gene is possibly TRBD2 (6 bases). Germline CDR1 and CDR2: SEHNR and FQNEAQ (reference sequence). The CDR3 spans 18 residues. V was pared by 3 bases and J by 5 bases, with 24 bases between. CDR3 coding DNA: TGTGCCAGCAGCTTGGGTCACTATTTGCGGGGAATACAAGATACGCAGTATTTT. As protein: CASSLGHYLRGIQDTQYF.

The table lists this clone with a count of one. The chain is built from TRBV15 and TRBJ2-5, with TRBD1 matching over 7 bases. Per germline, CDR1 LNHNV and CDR2 YYDKDF (reference sequence). V dropped 1 base and J dropped 4; count of bases not matched to a gene: 6. The CDR3 extends over 15 amino acids. The CDR3 DNA reads as TGTGCCACCAGCAGAGGGAGACAGGGCGGAGAGACCCAGTACTTC. Protein product: CATSRGRQGGETQYF.

The gene calls are TRBV6-1 and TRBJ2-1, with 9 nucleotides matching TRBD2. J gave up 5 bases and V 3 bases, and 14 bases lay outside the gene matches. CDR1 is MNHNS, CDR2 SASEGT, per germline. This CDR3 has 18 amino acids. The CDR3 region is CASSEQPPSSGINNEQFF. The CDR3 DNA follows: TGTGCCAGCAGTGAGCAACCACCTTCTAGCGGGATTAACAATGAGCAGTTCTTC.

This clone came up once. The V gene is TRBV6-2 or TRBV6-3, the J gene TRBJ2-7, with 7 nucleotides matching TRBD2. The CDR3 has 14 residues. Germline loops: CDR1 MNHEY, CDR2 SVGEGT. V shed 2 bases and J 6 bases; nucleotides not matched to a gene: 7. The CDR3 protein is CASSYGPGGGEQYF. The CDR3 DNA follows: TGTGCCAGCAGTTACGGTCCCGGCGGGGGCGAGCAGTACTTC.

The chain employs TRBV7-2 and TRBJ2-3; 8 nucleotides align to TRBD2. This CDR3 region has 16 residues. Germline V gene lookup returns CDR1 SGHTA and CDR2 FQGNSA. Trimming at V came to 3 bases and at J to 2 bases, leaving 7 bases not matched to a gene. The CDR3 DNA reads TGTGCCAGCAGCTTCTCGCGGGGGGCGTACACAGATACGCAGTATTTT. This sequence encodes CASSFSRGAYTDTQYF.

The rearrangement joins TRBV5-1 to TRBJ2-7; 12 nucleotides align to TRBD1. The CDR3 consists of 14 residues. Germline CDR1 reads SGHRS; CDR2 reads YFSETQ. Trimming at V came to 4 bases and at J to 4 bases, leaving 3 bases not matched to a gene. CDR3 protein: CASSMGQGAYEQYF. CDR3 sequence (DNA): TGCGCCAGCAGCATGGGACAGGGGGCATACGAGCAGTACTTC.

This sequence joins TRBV14 and TRBJ1-2; 7 bases are shared with TRBD1. V dropped 3 bases and J dropped 7; count of bases not matched to a gene: 5. This CDR3 is built from 13 residues. Germline assignment: CDR1 SGHDN and CDR2 FVKESK. CDR3 sequence reads: CASSHGQVSGYTF. As DNA, the CDR3 is TGTGCCAGCAGCCATGGACAGGTCTCTGGCTACACCTTC.

This rearrangement joins TRBV18 to TRBJ1-1; tentative D call: TRBD1 (6 bases). This CDR3 has 16 amino acids. The V and J ends lost 3 bases and 1 base respectively, with 15 bases between them. CDR1 and CDR2 (germline): KGHSH, LQKENI. The CDR3 spells CASSPRGSLTNTEAFF. The CDR3 bases are TGTGCCAGCTCACCCAGGGGAAGTTTAACGAACACTGAAGCTTTCTTT.

This clone was seen a single time. The chain uses TRBV19 and TRBJ1-2; 7 bases map to TRBD1. Germline V gene sequence: CDR1 LNHDA, CDR2 SQIVND (reference sequence). CDR3 length: 16 residues. The trim removed 6 bases at V and 2 bases at J, leaving 12 bases unmatched. This CDR3 reads CASRPPGQNLNYGYTF. The CDR3 region has the DNA TGTGCCAGTAGACCTCCGGGACAGAACTTAAACTATGGCTACACCTTC.

The V gene is TRBV5-6, the J gene TRBJ1-2, with D perhaps TRBD1 (5 bases). V was cut by 4 bases and J by 0 bases, with 13 bases left in between. Germline values: CDR1 SGHDT, CDR2 YYEEEE. The CDR3 loop spans 15 amino acids. CDR3 sequence reads: CASSRRQLANYGYTF. The CDR3 coding sequence is TGTGCCAGCAGCCGACGACAGCTAGCTAACTATGGCTACACCTTC.

The chain uses TRBV15 and TRBJ2-1; 7 nucleotides match TRBD2. CDR1 and CDR2 from the germline V gene are LNHNV and YYDKDF (reference sequence). The CDR3 sequence is 18 residues long. Losses at the gene ends were 0 bases for V and 7 bases for J; bases not matched to a gene: 15. CDR3: CATSRDAFGGSYPNEQFF. Here the CDR3 DNA reads TGTGCCACCAGCAGAGATGCCTTCGGCGGGAGTTACCCTAATGAGCAGTTCTTC.

The V call is TRBV6-5, the J call TRBJ2-3; a weak D match, TRBD2 (6 bases). CDR3 size: 15 residues. Germline CDR1 and CDR2: MNHEY and SVGAGI. V shed 0 bases and J shed 4 bases, with 11 bases lying between them. The chain's CDR3 is CASSYSQGGSDTQYF. Here the CDR3 DNA reads TGTGCCAGCAGTTACTCTCAGGGAGGCTCAGATACGCAGTATTTT.

The chain joins TRBV6-2 or TRBV6-3 to TRBJ1-1; D gene uncertain. The germline V gene has CDR1 MNHEY and CDR2 SVGEGT. The CDR3 length is 17 residues. The ends were cut back, 0 bases at V and 1 base at J, with 15 bases in the middle. In DNA, the CDR3 is TGTGCCAGCAGTTACTCGCTCGTTAGCGTATCGAACACTGAAGCTTTCTTT. Translated, it gives CASSYSLVSVSNTEAFF.

The chain combines TRBV3-1 (or the pseudogene TRBV3-2) with TRBJ2-4; 8 bases are shared with TRBD1. Trimming took 3 bases from V and 1 from J; bases not matched to a gene: 8. Germline assignment: CDR1 LGHDT and CDR2 YNNKEL (reference sequence). This CDR3 is 17 amino acids long. DNA of the CDR3: TGTGCCAGCAGCCATGGGGCAGGGGGCGCGGCCAAAAACATTCAGTACTTC. Its protein is CASSHGAGGAAKNIQYF.

The rearrangement links TRBV10-2 to TRBJ1-1; 7 bases are shared with TRBD1. The CDR3 is 15 residues long. V was clipped by 10 bases and J by 2 bases; unmatched bases: 13. Germline V gene lookup returns CDR1 WSHSY and CDR2 SAAADI. For the CDR3, the DNA is TGCGCCACGCAGCTATCCGGGACAGCTAACACTGAAGCTTTCTTT. It codes for CATQLSGTANTEAFF.

The CDR3 coding sequence is TGTGCCTGGAGTGTATATACGGGAGGTGGAGATACGCAGTATTTT. It specifies CAWSVYTGGGDTQYF. The rearrangement joins TRBV30 to TRBJ2-3; TRBD2 matches 7 bases. Germline lookup yields CDR1 GTSNPN and CDR2 SVGIG (reference sequence). V shed 0 bases, J shed 5 bases, and the junction held 8 bases outside the gene matches. The CDR3 sequence is 15 residues long.

This chain joins TRBV7-2 and TRBJ2-1; 7 bases line up with TRBD2. J was trimmed by 5 bases and V by 6 bases; bases with no gene match: 10. The CDR3 spans 15 residues. In germline, CDR1 is SGHTA, CDR2 FQGNSA. The CDR3 DNA reads as TGTGCCAGCAGAAGATCTAGCGGAGACCACAATGAGCAGTTCTTC. It specifies CASRRSSGDHNEQFF.

This chain's CDR3 is CASTPKRLWYEQYF. In nucleotides, the CDR3 is TGTGCCAGCACCCCGAAGCGGCTATGGTACGAGCAGTACTTC. The chain carries TRBV2 and TRBJ2-7; D perhaps matches TRBD2 (5 bases). The ends were cut back, 7 bases at V and 4 bases at J, with 17 bases in the middle. This CDR3 is built from 14 residues. Germline CDR1 and CDR2: SNHLY and FYNNEI. Variable domain in full (rest from reference TRBV2 and TRBJ2-7): EPEVTQTPSHQVTQMGQEVILRCVPISNHLYFYWYRQILGQKVEFLVSFYNNEISEKSEIFDDQFSVERPDGSNFTLKIRSTKLEDSAMYFCASTPKRLWYEQYFGPGTRLTVT.